This is a list of T cell receptor beta chains from one sample in a study of blood T cell repertoires in COVID-19. Profiled with immunoSEQ multiplex PCR; TCRdb holds only in-frame clones, not every one. The data contain about 210,000 clones, 80% to 90% of them singletons. The sample was peripheral blood. The receptors were gathered from a woman between 45 and 60 years old with active or convalescent COVID-19. CDR3s include the opening cysteine and the closing phenylalanine or tryptophan. D genes are given only for firm matches. Clone size is stated in some rows and not others, as once, few, many or a class when expanded.

NA,TRBJ1-5,15,TRBV28,few,CASSLWGENNQPQHF,TGTGCCAGCAGTTTATGGGGAGAAAACAATCAGCCCCAGCATTTT
NA,TRBJ1-5,15,TRBV6-5,NA,CASSTMWAEDQPQHF,TGTGCCAGCAGTACCATGTGGGCGGAGGATCAGCCCCAGCATTTT
NA,TRBJ1-4,16,TRBV5-6,NA,CASSLARAGINEKLFF,TGTGCCAGCAGCTTGGCCCGCGCAGGGATTAATGAAAAACTGTTTTTT
TRBD1,TRBJ2-5,15,TRBV3-1/TRBV3-2,once,CASSQRTGKGETQYF,TGTGCCAGCAGCCAAAGGACAGGGAAGGGGGAGACCCAGTACTTC
NA,TRBJ2-1,14,TRBV24-1,NA,CATSSRNEVDEQFF,TGTGCCACCAGTTCTAGAAACGAGGTCGATGAGCAGTTCTTC
NA,TRBJ1-6,14,TRBV6-4,few,CASSDGQGGSPLHF,TGTGCCAGCAGTGACGGGCAGGGAGGATCACCCCTCCACTTT
TRBD2,TRBJ2-7,16,TRBV4-1,NA,CASSLGTSGVSYEQYF,TGCGCCAGCAGCCTTGGGACTAGCGGGGTTTCCTACGAGCAGTACTTC
NA,TRBJ1-1,11,TRBV29-1,once,CSVLTGTEAFF,TGCAGCGTCCTAACAGGGACTGAAGCTTTCTTT
TRBD1,TRBJ2-5,15,TRBV5-1,NA,CASRPDTGVHETQYF,TGCGCCAGCAGGCCTGATACAGGGGTCCATGAGACCCAGTACTTC
NA,TRBJ2-5,14,TRBV7-2,NA,CASSPGTYQETQYF,TGTGCCAGCAGCCCCGGGACATACCAAGAGACCCAGTACTTC
TRBD1,TRBJ1-2,15,TRBV19,NA,CASINTGTANYGYTF,TGTGCCAGTATCAACACCGGGACAGCTAACTATGGCTACACCTTC
TRBD2,TRBJ2-7,11,TRBV20-1,NA,CSARGLAGGNF,TGCAGTGCTAGAGGGCTAGCGGGAGGAAACTTC
TRBD2,TRBJ2-2,17,TRBV4-1,once,CASSPGLAGRLAGELFF,TGCGCCAGCAGCCCTGGACTAGCGGGAAGGTTGGCCGGGGAGCTGTTTTTT
NA,TRBJ1-2,14,TRBV9,NA,CASSLAQTGSGYTF,TGTGCCAGCAGCCTTGCCCAGACGGGATCTGGCTACACCTTC
TRBD1,TRBJ1-1,15,TRBV5-1,NA,CASSLGTGWETEAFF,TGCGCCAGCAGCTTGGGGACAGGGTGGGAAACTGAAGCTTTCTTT
NA,TRBJ2-5,13,TRBV6-5,NA,CASRGGLQETQYF,TGTGCCAGCAGGGGGGGACTCCAAGAGACCCAGTACTTC